Reported below is one TCR beta chain. No cognate antigen has been identified for it. The germline gene is not matched at one end of the junction; a read error may be the cause. PBMCs were isolated by Ficoll-Paque density gradient centrifugation. Sequencing relied on an Illumina NovaSeq 6000. cDNA libraries for TCRalpha and TCRbeta were prepared by 5'RACE using constant-segment primers, with sample barcodes and unique molecular identifiers added. Trizol reagent was used to extract RNA from every sample. Library amplification was performed in two PCR steps, and a second sample barcode and Illumina TruSeq adapters were introduced in the second step. Libraries were sequenced on an Illumina NovaSeq with 2 x 150 bp paired-end reads. Turning to the authors' computational methods: The reads were demultiplexed and collapsed into UMI-guided consensus sequences using migec v1.2.7. Using mixcr v2.1.11, UMI consensuses were aligned to TRA and TRB V and J templates and then assembled into clonotypes. A clonotype was counted as expanded or contracted only if both edgeR and NoisET called the change significant, with noise models trained on biological replicates. For edgeR calls, the thresholds were a false discovery rate-adjusted p below 0.01 and a log2 fold-change of 1. As an exploratory analysis of dynamics, PCA with hierarchical clustering was applied to max-normalized trajectories of the 1000 most abundant clonotypes. The CD4 or CD8 phenotype of responding clones was assigned using the separately sequenced CD4+ and CD8+ repertoires. TCRdb ran its own pipeline on the public reads, namely fastp trimming at Q25 and MiXCR clone calling, and kept in-frame beta chains. Each record represents a unique CDR3 protein, reported with the most common genes and DNA among its rows. The V and J calls and clone size come from TCRdb's table, not from the authors' own analysis. The sample profile shows around 320,000 distinct CDR3 sequences; more than 13% of them were found once. The ten largest make up roughly a fifth of the sample.

These data come from a study of T-cell memory formation after mild COVID-19 (dated by TCRdb to about 2021). As for the study more broadly: Most TCR sequence clusters were specific to one of the two donors. Longitudinal TCRalpha and TCRbeta repertoire sequencing tracked T-cell clones expanding and contracting after mild COVID-19 in a couple of donors. The cohort was made up of two young adult volunteers, one female and one male, who were previously healthy. Study-level results and caveats: SARS-CoV-2 specificity of the second-wave clones peaking on day 37 was not confirmed. The study included only a couple of mild cases, and larger cohorts that include severe cases with pre-infection samples were judged to be necessary. The detection of some responding clones in pre-infection memory suggests that pre-existing cross-reactive memory T cells joined the SARS-CoV-2 response. Contracting CD4+ clones appeared mostly in the CM and EM memory subsets, whereas CD8+ clones were enriched in EMRA. Clones that contracted from day 15 to 85 showed balanced CD4/CD8 phenotypes, whereas a second wave of clones that expanded from day 15 to 37 leaned towards CD4+.

For CDR1 and CDR2, the germline V gene lists MNHNS and SASEGT. CDR3 length: 13 amino acids, cysteine to phenylalanine. CDR3 DNA only is kept here, 39 bases in frame from base 1. The TCR comes from a young man who had mild COVID-19 (a few samples of this study predate the infection). The sample titles of this study are shuffled in the database, so cell type and time point are left out; the donor was told from shared clones. The chain uses TRBV6-1 and TRBJ1-4; the best D guess is TRBD1, with 5 bases matching. Sequences were obtained from PBMCs or a T cell subset sorted from them (not recorded which). Read as DNA, the sequence is TGTTCCAGGGAGGCAGCAACTAATGAAAAACTGTTTTTT. This codes for CSREAATNEKLFF.